The 23 T cell receptor beta chains presented below share a single source sample, sequenced in a study of OX40 agonist ivuxolimab in advanced cancers. TCRdb's copy holds only in-frame clones and misses some; the assay was immunoSEQ multiplex PCR. The profile shows tens of thousands of clones, around 83% of them singletons. Sequenced here: CD4+ or CD8+ T cells sorted from blood, sampled in a trial of the OX40 agonist ivuxolimab. The source of these receptors is an adult with an advanced solid tumor such as melanoma, head and neck, liver or kidney cancer.

This rearrangement joins TRBV6-6 to TRBJ1-3; 8 bases match TRBD1. This CDR3 spans 14 amino acids. The junction had 7 bases not matched to a gene; V was cut back by 8 bases and J by 4 bases. CDR1 MNHNY and CDR2 SVGAGI come from the germline V gene (reference sequence). This CDR3 is CASVVGQGGNTIYF. The CDR3 DNA reads TGTGCCAGCGTGGTAGGACAGGGAGGAAACACCATATATTTT.

This rearrangement joins TRBV7-3 to TRBJ1-5; unclear D gene. Between the trimmed V and J ends, which lost 2 bases and 6 bases, there was a span of 8 bases. CDR3 size: 13 residues. Per germline, CDR1 SGHTA and CDR2 FQGTGA. CDR3 sequence reads: CASSLGILQPQHF. CDR3 sequence (DNA): TGTGCCAGCAGCTTAGGAATCCTTCAGCCCCAGCATTTT. Variable domain in full (rest from reference TRBV7-3 and TRBJ1-5): GAGVSQTPSNKVTEKGKYVELRCDPISGHTALYWYRQSLGQGPEFLIYFQGTGAADDSGLPNDRFFAVRPEGSVSTLKIQRTERGDSAVYLCASSLGILQPQHFGDGTRLSIL.

This clone was counted between two and nine times. The chain joins TRBV11-3 to TRBJ2-3; a weak D match, TRBD2 (6 bases). Trimming stripped 2 bases from V and 3 bases from J, with 15 bases between. The CDR3 has 16 amino acids. The germline V gene encodes CDR1 SGHNT and CDR2 YENEEA. The CDR3 loop is CASSLSWGDPTDTQYF. For the CDR3, the DNA is TGTGCCAGCAGCTTATCGTGGGGGGATCCAACAGATACGCAGTATTTT. The whole variable domain, filled in from reference TRBV11-3 and TRBJ2-3, reads EAGVVQSPRYKIIEKKQPVAFWCNPISGHNTLYWYLQNLGQGPELLIRYENEEAVDDSQLPKDRFSAERLKGVDSTLKIQPAELGDSAVYLCASSLSWGDPTDTQYFGPGTRLTVL.

The rearrangement uses TRBV27 and TRBJ1-1; maybe TRBD1 (6 bases). The CDR3 sequence is 15 residues long. The V gene's germline CDR1 is MNHEY and CDR2 SMNVEV (reference sequence). V lost 4 bases and J lost 0, with 12 bases in between. CDR3 amino acids: CASSSIGGVNTEAFF. The CDR3, as DNA: TGTGCCAGCAGTTCTATAGGGGGGGTGAACACTGAAGCTTTCTTT.

The V gene is TRBV11-2, the J gene TRBJ2-5; tentatively, D is TRBD2 (5 bases). This CDR3 comprises 13 residues. Germline lookup yields CDR1 SGHAT and CDR2 FQNNGV. V was pared by 5 bases and J by 5 bases, with 12 bases between. In DNA, the CDR3 is TGTGCCAGCAGCCCGCCCGGGAAGGAGACCCAGTACTTC. This codes for CASSPPGKETQYF.

V and J are TRBV19 and TRBJ1-1, with 9 bases matching TRBD1. The V gene end was trimmed by 5 bases and the J gene end by 5 bases; junction bases not matched to a gene: 12. The CDR3 covers 16 residues. Germline values: CDR1 LNHDA, CDR2 SQIVND (reference sequence). This CDR3 is CASSSWDRATGTEAFF. In DNA form, the CDR3 reads TGTGCCAGTAGTTCTTGGGACAGGGCAACAGGGACTGAAGCTTTCTTT.

A single count supports this clone. V gene TRBV4-3 combines with J gene TRBJ2-2; D unclear. Germline CDR1 reads LGHNA; CDR2 reads YSLEER. V gave up 1 base and J gave up 6 bases, with 15 bases separating them. There are 16 residues in the CDR3. As DNA, the CDR3 is TGCGCCAGCAGCCAAGTTGCCTTTTCGCTGTCCGGGGAGCTGTTTTTT. This encodes CASSQVAFSLSGELFF.

The chain couples TRBV9 to TRBJ2-3, with 10 bases aligning to TRBD1. The CDR3 is 13 residues long. Trimming cost V 1 base and J 9 bases; bases outside gene matches: 2. Germline assignment: CDR1 SGDLS and CDR2 YYNGEE. The CDR3 DNA sequence: TGTGCCAGCAGCGTACGGGACAGGGGAACGCAGTATTTT. Its translation: CASSVRDRGTQYF.

The chain is built from TRBV5-1 and TRBJ2-1, with D tentatively TRBD1 or TRBD2 (6 bases each). The length of the CDR3 is 16 residues. From germline, CDR1 is SGHRS and CDR2 YFSETQ. Deletions cut 0 bases from V and 6 bases from J, with 16 bases between. As DNA, the CDR3 is TGCGCCAGCAGCTTGGCCGTGGGGGGCCCGGGCAATGAGCAGTTCTTC. It specifies CASSLAVGGPGNEQFF.

By its share, this clone is medium-sized. In DNA, the CDR3 is TGTGCCAGCACCCAGGGACTAGCAGCCTACGAGCAGTACTTC. Translated: CASTQGLAAYEQYF. This chain joins TRBV2 and TRBJ2-7, with 9 bases aligning to TRBD2. The CDR3 is 14 amino acids. The germline gives CDR1 SNHLY, CDR2 FYNNEI. V lost 7 bases, J lost 2 bases, and 6 bases stayed unmatched.

This chain joins TRBV5-4 and TRBJ2-3; 13 bases are shared with TRBD2. Germline V lookup: CDR1 SGHNT, CDR2 YYREEE (reference sequence). CDR3 length equals 15 residues. The ends lost 5 bases at V and 3 bases at J; junction bases unmatched: 3. CDR3 loop: CASSQTSGGTDTQYF. The CDR3 DNA reads as TGTGCCAGCAGTCAGACTAGCGGGGGGACAGATACGCAGTATTTT.

The chain combines TRBV2 with TRBJ2-6, with D hard to call. Trimming removed 7 bases from V and 1 base from J, with 2 bases in between. The CDR3 contains 12 residues. Germline lookup yields CDR1 SNHLY and CDR2 FYNNEI. The CDR3 region has the DNA TGTGCCAGCAAATCTGGGGCCAACGTCCTGACTTTC. Its protein is CASKSGANVLTF.

The chain carries TRBV7-2 and TRBJ1-2; D call uncertain. The CDR3 is 15 amino acids. V gave up 4 bases and J gave up 4 bases, with 16 bases separating them. Germline loops: CDR1 SGHTA, CDR2 FQGNSA. CDR3 sequence: CASSSPGQAPYGYTF. The CDR3 DNA reads as TGTGCCAGCAGCTCTCCAGGCCAAGCTCCCTATGGCTACACCTTC.

The gene calls are TRBV5-4 and TRBJ2-6; D is ambiguous. This CDR3 is built from 16 residues. V was cut by 4 bases and J by 2 bases, with 13 bases left in between. Germline-derived CDR1 and CDR2 are SGHNT and YYREEE (reference sequence). The CDR3 DNA is TGTGCCAGCAGCCCGTCGTTGGTCACTGGGGCCAACGTCCTGACTTTC. Amino acids: CASSPSLVTGANVLTF.

This chain joins TRBV6-6 and TRBJ1-1, with a tentative D call TRBD1 (5 bases). Trimming removed 7 bases at V and 5 bases at J, with 23 bases between. CDR3 size: 16 residues. Per the germline V gene, CDR1 is MNHNY and CDR2 is SVGAGI (reference sequence). The CDR3 sequence: CASMPSGRRLWTEAFF. Here the CDR3 DNA reads TGTGCCAGCATGCCGTCGGGACGTCGTTTGTGGACTGAAGCTTTCTTT.

The V call is TRBV4-2, the J call TRBJ1-2; the D gene is possibly TRBD1 (5 bases). V was shortened by 0 bases and J by 2 bases, with 10 bases between the two germline ends. This CDR3 has 15 residues. Germline V gene lookup returns CDR1 LGHNA and CDR2 YNFKEQ. CDR3 sequence: CASSQDAGMNYGYTF. As DNA, the CDR3 is TGTGCCAGCAGCCAAGATGCAGGGATGAACTATGGCTACACCTTC.

The chain combines TRBV9 with TRBJ1-1; D perhaps matches TRBD1 (6 bases). The CDR3 covers 16 residues. Germline CDR1 SGDLS, CDR2 YYNGEE. The V end lost 3 bases, the J end lost 4 bases, and 19 bases lay between the germline ends. CDR3 sequence (DNA): TGTGCCAGCAGCGCGACCTCGACGGGAGGGGGCACTGAAGCTTTCTTT. Residues: CASSATSTGGGTEAFF.

The chain links TRBV15 to TRBJ1-5; D ambiguous. The CDR3 length is 15 residues. Germline values: CDR1 LNHNV, CDR2 YYDKDF (reference sequence). Trimming took 0 bases from V and 4 from J, leaving 10 bases between them. The DNA of the CDR3 is TGTGCCACCAGCAGAGACCCTTGGGGTAATCAGCCCCAGCATTTT. This codes for CATSRDPWGNQPQHF.

J is TRBJ2-7 and V is TRBV7-9, with D possibly being TRBD1 (8 bases). Trimming took off 4 bases at V and 2 bases at J, with 21 bases between the two ends. This CDR3 spans 17 amino acids. The germline gives CDR1 SEHNR, CDR2 FQNEAQ (reference sequence). CDR3 DNA sequence: TGTGCCAGCAGCTCCAAAGGACAGGGAAGCGGGGCCTACGAGCAGTACTTC. Residues: CASSSKGQGSGAYEQYF.

The chain combines TRBV21-1 with TRBJ2-2; no check of the table's D call, TRBD2, against the DNA was made. TRBV21-1 is termed a pseudogene. The CDR3 totals 16 residues. CDR3 residues: CASSISGGANTGELFF. CDR3 coding DNA: TGTGCCAGCAGCATTAGCGGGGGGGCGAACACCGGGGAGCTGTTTTTT.

This sequence joins TRBV7-9 and TRBJ2-7; D is perhaps TRBD1 (5 bases). The germline gives CDR1 SEHNR, CDR2 FQNEAQ (reference sequence). Trimming took 5 bases from V and 2 from J, leaving 10 bases between them. This CDR3 has 13 residues. Here the CDR3 DNA reads TGTGCCAGCAGCCCCGACAGTACCTACGAGCAGTACTTC. This translates into CASSPDSTYEQYF.

The rearrangement joins TRBV5-1 to TRBJ2-3; possibly TRBD2 for D (5 bases). Trimming removed 0 bases from V and 4 bases from J, with 9 bases in between. This CDR3 comprises 14 residues. Germline loops: CDR1 SGHRS, CDR2 YFSETQ. The DNA for the CDR3 is TGCGCCAGCAGCTTGGTTGCCGGGGCAGATACGCAGTATTTT. Translation gives CASSLVAGADTQYF. Full variable domain (remainder filled in from reference TRBV5-1 and TRBJ2-3): KAGVTQTPRYLIKTRGQQVTLSCSPISGHRSVSWYQQTPGQGLQFLFEYFSETQRNKGNFPGRFSGRQFSNSRSEMNVSTLELGDSALYLCASSLVAGADTQYFGPGTRLTVL.

This rearrangement joins TRBV7-3 to TRBJ1-6; TRBD1 aligns across 7 bases. This CDR3 comprises 15 residues. V shed 2 bases, J shed 10 bases, and the junction held 8 bases outside the gene matches. CDR1 and CDR2 (germline): SGHTA, FQGTGA. This CDR3 reads CASSLEGQFVSPLHF. CDR3 bases: TGTGCCAGCAGCTTAGAGGGACAGTTCGTCTCACCCCTCCACTTT. Combining the CDR3 with reference TRBV7-3 and TRBJ1-6 gives the whole variable domain GAGVSQTPSNKVTEKGKYVELRCDPISGHTALYWYRQSLGQGPEFLIYFQGTGAADDSGLPNDRFFAVRPEGSVSTLKIQRTERGDSAVYLCASSLEGQFVSPLHFGNGTRLTVT.